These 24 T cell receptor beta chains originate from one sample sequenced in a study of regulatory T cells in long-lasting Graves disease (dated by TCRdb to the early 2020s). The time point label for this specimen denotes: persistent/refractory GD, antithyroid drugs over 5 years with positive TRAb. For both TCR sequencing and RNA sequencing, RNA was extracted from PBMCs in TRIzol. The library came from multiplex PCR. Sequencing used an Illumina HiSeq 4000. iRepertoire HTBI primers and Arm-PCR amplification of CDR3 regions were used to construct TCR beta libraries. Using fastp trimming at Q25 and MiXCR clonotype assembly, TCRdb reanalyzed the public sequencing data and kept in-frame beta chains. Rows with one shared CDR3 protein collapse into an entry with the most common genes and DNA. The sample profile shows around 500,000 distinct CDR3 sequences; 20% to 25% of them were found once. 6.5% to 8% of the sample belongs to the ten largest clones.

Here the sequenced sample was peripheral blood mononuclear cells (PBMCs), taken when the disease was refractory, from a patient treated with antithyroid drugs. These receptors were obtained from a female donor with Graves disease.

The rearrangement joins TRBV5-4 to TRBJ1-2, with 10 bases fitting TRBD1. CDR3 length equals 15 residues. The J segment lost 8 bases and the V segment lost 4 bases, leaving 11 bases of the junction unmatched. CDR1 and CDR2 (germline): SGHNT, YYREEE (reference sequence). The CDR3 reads CASSPTWGTGEGYTF. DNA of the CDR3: TGTGCCAGCAGCCCCACGTGGGGGACAGGGGAAGGCTACACCTTC.

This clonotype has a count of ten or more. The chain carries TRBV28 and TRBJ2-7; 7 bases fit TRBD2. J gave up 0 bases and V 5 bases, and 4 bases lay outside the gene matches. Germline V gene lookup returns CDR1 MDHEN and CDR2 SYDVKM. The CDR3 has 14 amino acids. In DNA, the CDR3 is TGTGCCAGCAGTGCGGGAGTACCCTCCTACGAGCAGTACTTC. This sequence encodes CASSAGVPSYEQYF. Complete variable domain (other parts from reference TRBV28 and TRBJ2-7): DVKVTQSSRYLVKRTGEKVFLECVQDMDHENMFWYRQDPGLGLRLIYFSYDVKMKEKGDIPEGYSVSREKKERFSLILESASTNQTSMYLCASSAGVPSYEQYFGPGTRLTVT.

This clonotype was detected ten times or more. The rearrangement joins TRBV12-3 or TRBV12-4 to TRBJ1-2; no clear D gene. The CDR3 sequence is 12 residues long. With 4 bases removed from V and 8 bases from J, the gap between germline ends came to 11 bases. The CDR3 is CASSSWAAGYTF. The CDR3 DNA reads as TGTGCCAGCAGTTCCTGGGCGGCCGGCTACACCTTC.

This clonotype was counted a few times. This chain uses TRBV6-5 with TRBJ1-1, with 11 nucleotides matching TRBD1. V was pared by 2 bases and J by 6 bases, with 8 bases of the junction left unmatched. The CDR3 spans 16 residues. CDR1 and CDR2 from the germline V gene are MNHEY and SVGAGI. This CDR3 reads CASSYGTGTGGPEAFF. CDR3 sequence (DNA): TGTGCCAGCAGTTACGGGACCGGGACAGGGGGTCCTGAAGCTTTCTTT.

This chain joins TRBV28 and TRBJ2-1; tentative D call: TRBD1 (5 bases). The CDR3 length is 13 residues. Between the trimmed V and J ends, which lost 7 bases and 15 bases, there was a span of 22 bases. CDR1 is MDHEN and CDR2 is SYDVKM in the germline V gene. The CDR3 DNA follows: TGTGCCAGCACCCCGGAGACTTCGGTAAGGGGGTTCTTC. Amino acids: CASTPETSVRGFF.

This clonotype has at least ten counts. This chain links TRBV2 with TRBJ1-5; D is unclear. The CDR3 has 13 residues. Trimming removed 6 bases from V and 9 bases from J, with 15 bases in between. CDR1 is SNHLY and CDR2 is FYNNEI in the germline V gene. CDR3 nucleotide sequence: TGTGCCAGCAGCGTACTTGATTGGGGGCCCCAGCATTTT. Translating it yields CASSVLDWGPQHF.

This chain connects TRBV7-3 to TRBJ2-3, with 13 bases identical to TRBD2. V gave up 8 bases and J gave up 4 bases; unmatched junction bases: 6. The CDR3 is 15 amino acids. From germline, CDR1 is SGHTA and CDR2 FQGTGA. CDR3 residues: CASGRTSGRSDTQYF. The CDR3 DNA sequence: TGTGCCAGCGGGAGGACTAGCGGGAGATCAGATACGCAGTATTTT.

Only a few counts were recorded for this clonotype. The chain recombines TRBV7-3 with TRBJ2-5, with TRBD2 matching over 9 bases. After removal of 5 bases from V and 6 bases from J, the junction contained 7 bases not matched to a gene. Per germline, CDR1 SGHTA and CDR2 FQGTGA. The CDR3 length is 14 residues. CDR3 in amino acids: CASSTGGLAKTQYF. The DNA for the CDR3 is TGTGCCAGCAGCACCGGAGGACTAGCGAAGACCCAGTACTTC.

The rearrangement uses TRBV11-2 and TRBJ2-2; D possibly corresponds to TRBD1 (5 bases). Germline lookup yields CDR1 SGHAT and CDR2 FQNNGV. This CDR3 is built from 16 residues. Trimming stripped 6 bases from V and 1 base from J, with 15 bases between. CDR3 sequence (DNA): TGTGCCAGCAGGCCCTTAAGGGGTCGGAACACCGGGGAGCTGTTTTTT. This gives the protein CASRPLRGRNTGELFF. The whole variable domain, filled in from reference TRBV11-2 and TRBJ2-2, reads EAGVAQSPRYKIIEKRQSVAFWCNPISGHATLYWYQQILGQGPKLLIQFQNNGVVDDSQLPKDRFSAERLKGVDSTLKIQPAKLEDSAVYLCASRPLRGRNTGELFFGEGSRLTVL.

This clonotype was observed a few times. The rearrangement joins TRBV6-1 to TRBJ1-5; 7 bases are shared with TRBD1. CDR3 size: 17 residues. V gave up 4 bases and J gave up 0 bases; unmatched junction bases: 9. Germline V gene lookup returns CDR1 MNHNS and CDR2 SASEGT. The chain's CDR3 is CASSGRDRVNSNQPQHF. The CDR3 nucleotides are TGTGCCAGCAGTGGCCGGGACAGAGTTAATAGCAATCAGCCCCAGCATTTT.

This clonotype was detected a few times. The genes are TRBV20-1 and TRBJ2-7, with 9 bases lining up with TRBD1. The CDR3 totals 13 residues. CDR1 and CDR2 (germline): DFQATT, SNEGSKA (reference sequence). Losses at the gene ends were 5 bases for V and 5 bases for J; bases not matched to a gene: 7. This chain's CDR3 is CSAEGQGKHEQYF. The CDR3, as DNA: TGCAGTGCTGAGGGACAGGGAAAACACGAGCAGTACTTC.

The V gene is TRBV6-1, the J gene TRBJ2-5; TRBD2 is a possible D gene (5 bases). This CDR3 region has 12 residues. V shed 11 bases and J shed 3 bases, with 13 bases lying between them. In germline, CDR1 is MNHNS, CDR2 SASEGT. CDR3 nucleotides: TGTGCCCCCTCGGACGGGAAAGAGACCCAGTACTTC. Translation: CAPSDGKETQYF.

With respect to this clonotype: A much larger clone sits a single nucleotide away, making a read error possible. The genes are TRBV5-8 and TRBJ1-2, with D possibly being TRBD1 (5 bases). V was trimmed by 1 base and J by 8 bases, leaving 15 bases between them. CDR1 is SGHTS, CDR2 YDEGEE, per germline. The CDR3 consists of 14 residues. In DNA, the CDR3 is TGTGCCAGCAGCTTGCGGGGCCTAAGGAGCGGCTACACCTTC. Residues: CASSLRGLRSGYTF.

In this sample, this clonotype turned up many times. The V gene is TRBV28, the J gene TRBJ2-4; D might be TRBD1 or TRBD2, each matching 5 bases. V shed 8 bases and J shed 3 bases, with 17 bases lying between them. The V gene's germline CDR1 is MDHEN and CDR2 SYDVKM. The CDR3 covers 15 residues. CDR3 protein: CASLGTVVSKNIQYF. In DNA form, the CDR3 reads TGTGCCAGCTTAGGGACGGTCGTTAGCAAAAACATTCAGTACTTC.

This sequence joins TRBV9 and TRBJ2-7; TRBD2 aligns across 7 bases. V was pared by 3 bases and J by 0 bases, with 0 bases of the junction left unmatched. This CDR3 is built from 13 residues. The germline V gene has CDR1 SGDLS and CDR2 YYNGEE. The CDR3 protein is CASSASGSYEQYF. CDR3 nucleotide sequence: TGTGCCAGCAGCGCTAGCGGCTCCTACGAGCAGTACTTC.

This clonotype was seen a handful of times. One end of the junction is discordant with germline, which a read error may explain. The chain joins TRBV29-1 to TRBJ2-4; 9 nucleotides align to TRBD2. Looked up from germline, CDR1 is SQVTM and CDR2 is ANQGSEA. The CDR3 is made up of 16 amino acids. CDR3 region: CSVGGYRGLAENIQYF. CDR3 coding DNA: TGCAGCGTTGGGGGGTACAGGGGACTAGCCGAAAACATTCAGTACTTC.

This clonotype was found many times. The CDR3 spells CASSPHKNYEQYF. CDR3 DNA sequence: TGTGCCAGCAGCCCCCACAAAAACTACGAGCAGTACTTC. This chain joins TRBV9 and TRBJ2-7, with unresolved D. The germline V gene has CDR1 SGDLS and CDR2 YYNGEE. The ends were cut back, 4 bases at V and 3 bases at J, with 11 bases in the middle. CDR3 length: 13 residues.

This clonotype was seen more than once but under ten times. CDR3 residues: CASSYLLAGTAYGYTF. CDR3 bases: TGTGCCAGCAGTTACCTCCTGGCCGGGACGGCCTATGGCTACACCTTC. The chain is built from TRBV6-2 or TRBV6-3 and TRBJ1-2, with D tentatively TRBD1 (5 bases). Looked up from germline, CDR1 is MNHEY and CDR2 is SVGEGT. Trimming stripped 2 bases from V and 4 bases from J, with 17 bases between. This CDR3 has 16 residues.

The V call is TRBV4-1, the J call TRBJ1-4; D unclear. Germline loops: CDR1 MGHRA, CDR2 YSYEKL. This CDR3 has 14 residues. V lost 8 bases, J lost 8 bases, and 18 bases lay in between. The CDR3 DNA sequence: TGCGCCAGCCCCACCGGGAGTAAAAGGGAAAAACTGTTTTTT. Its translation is CASPTGSKREKLFF.

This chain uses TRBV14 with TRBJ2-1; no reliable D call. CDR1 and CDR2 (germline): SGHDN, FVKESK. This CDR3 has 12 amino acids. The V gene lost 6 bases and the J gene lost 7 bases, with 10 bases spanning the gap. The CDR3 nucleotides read TGTGCCAGCAGAGGACCTCTTAATGAGCAGTTCTTC. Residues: CASRGPLNEQFF.

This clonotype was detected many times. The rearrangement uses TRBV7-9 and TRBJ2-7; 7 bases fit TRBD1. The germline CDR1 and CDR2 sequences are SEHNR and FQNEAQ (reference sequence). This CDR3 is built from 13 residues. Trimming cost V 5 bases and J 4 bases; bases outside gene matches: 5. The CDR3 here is CASSPATGYEQYF. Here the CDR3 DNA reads TGTGCCAGCAGCCCTGCGACAGGGTACGAGCAGTACTTC.

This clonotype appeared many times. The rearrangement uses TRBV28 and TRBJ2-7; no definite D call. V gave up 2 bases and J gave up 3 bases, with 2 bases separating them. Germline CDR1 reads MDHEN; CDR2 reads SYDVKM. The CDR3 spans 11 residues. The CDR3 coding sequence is TGTGCCAGCAGTTTAATCTACGAGCAGTACTTC. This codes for CASSLIYEQYF. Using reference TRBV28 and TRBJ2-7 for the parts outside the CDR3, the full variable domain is DVKVTQSSRYLVKRTGEKVFLECVQDMDHENMFWYRQDPGLGLRLIYFSYDVKMKEKGDIPEGYSVSREKKERFSLILESASTNQTSMYLCASSLIYEQYFGPGTRLTVT.

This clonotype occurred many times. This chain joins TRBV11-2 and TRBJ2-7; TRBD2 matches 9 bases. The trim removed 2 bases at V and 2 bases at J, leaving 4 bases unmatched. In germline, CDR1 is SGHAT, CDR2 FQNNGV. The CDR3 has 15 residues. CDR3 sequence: CASSLSSSGAYEQYF. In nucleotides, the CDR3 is TGTGCCAGCAGCTTAAGTTCTAGCGGGGCCTACGAGCAGTACTTC.

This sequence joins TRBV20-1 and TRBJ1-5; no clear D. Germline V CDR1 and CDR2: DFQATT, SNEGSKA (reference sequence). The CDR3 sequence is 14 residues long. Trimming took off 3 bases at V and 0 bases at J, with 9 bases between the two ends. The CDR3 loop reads CSASLLLSNQPQHF. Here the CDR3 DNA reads TGCAGTGCTAGCCTACTCCTTAGCAATCAGCCCCAGCATTTT.